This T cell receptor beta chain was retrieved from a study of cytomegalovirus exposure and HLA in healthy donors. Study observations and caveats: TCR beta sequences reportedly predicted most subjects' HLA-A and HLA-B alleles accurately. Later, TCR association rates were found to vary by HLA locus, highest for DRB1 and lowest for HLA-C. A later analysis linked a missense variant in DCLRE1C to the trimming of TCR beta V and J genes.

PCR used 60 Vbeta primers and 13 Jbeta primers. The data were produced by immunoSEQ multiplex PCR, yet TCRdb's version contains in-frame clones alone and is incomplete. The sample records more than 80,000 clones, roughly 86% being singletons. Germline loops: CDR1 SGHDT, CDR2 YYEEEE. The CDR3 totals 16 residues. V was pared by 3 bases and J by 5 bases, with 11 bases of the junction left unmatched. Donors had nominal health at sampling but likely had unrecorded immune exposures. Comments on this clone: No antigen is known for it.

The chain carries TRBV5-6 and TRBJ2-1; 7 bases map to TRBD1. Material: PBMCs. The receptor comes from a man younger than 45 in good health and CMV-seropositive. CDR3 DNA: TGTGCCAGCAGCTCATCGCCGGGACAGATTAACAATGAGCAGTTCTTC. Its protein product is CASSSSPGQINNEQFF.